This TCR beta chain derives from a study of early T cells in non-severe SARS-CoV-2 infection. Study in general: Sequencing was performed on bulk RNA from unsorted whole blood, leaving chains unpaired.

The V gene's germline CDR1 is MNHNS and CDR2 SASEGT. This CDR3 spans 11 amino acids. Unique molecular identifiers (one per individual cDNA molecule) were attached. In TCRdb, the 5' RACE reads were re-called with MiXCR into one record per CDR3 protein. The table shows roughly 35,000 distinct CDR3 sequences, with 5% to 6.5% occurring only once. Findings and limits, study-wide: Matching against VDJdb likely underestimated virus-specific expansions, favoring anti-spike CD8.

This clonotype was seen only a few times. Antigen: not known. The junction differs from germline at one of its ends, possibly a read error. What was sequenced was whole blood. This clonotype was sampled from an adult who was a healthcare worker with PCR-confirmed SARS-CoV-2 infection or an uninfected control (not recorded which). The V call is TRBV6-1, the J call TRBJ1-1, with 7 bases fitting TRBD1. The CDR3 nucleotides are TGCTCCCACAGGGGGAACACTGAAGCTTTCTTT. Translating gives CSHRGNTEAFF.